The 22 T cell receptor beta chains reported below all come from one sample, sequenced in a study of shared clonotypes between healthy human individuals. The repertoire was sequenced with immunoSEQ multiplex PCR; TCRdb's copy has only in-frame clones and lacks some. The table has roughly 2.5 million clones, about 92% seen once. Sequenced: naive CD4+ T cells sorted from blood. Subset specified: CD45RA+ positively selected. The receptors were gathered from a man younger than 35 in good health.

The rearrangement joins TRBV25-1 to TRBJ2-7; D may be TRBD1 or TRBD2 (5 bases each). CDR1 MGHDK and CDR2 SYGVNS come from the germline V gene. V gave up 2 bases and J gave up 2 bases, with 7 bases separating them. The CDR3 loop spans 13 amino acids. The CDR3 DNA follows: TGTGCCAGCAGTGAAGGGGGTGCCTACGAGCAGTACTTC. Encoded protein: CASSEGGAYEQYF.

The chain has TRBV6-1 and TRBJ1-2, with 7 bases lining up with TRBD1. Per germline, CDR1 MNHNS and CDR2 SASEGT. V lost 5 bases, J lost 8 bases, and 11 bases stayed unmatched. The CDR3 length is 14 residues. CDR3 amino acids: CASSPRGEPRGYTF. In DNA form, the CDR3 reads TGTGCCAGCAGTCCCAGGGGGGAACCACGGGGCTACACCTTC.

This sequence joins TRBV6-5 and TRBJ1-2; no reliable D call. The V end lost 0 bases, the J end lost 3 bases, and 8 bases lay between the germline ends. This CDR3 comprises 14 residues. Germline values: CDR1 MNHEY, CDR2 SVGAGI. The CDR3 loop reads CASSYSWGDYGYTF. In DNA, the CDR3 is TGTGCCAGCAGTTACTCGTGGGGAGACTATGGCTACACCTTC.

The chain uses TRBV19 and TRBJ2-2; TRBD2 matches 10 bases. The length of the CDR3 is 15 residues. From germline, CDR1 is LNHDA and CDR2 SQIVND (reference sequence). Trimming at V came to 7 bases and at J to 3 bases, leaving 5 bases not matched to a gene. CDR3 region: CASIPAGGHTGELFF. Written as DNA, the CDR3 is TGTGCCAGTATCCCAGCGGGGGGGCACACCGGGGAGCTGTTTTTT.

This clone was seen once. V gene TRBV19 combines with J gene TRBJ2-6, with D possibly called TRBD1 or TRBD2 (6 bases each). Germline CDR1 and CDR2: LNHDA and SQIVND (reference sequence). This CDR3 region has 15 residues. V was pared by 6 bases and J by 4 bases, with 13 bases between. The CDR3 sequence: CASSGGLGGANVLTF. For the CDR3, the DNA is TGTGCCAGTAGCGGGGGCCTCGGAGGGGCCAACGTCCTGACTTTC.

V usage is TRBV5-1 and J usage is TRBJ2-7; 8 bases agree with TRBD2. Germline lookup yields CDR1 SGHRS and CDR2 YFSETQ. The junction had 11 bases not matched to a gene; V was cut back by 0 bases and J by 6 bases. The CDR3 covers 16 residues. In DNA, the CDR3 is TGCGCCAGCAGCTTGGTGGGACCTCCGACTAGCGCCGAGCAGTACTTC. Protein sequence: CASSLVGPPTSAEQYF.

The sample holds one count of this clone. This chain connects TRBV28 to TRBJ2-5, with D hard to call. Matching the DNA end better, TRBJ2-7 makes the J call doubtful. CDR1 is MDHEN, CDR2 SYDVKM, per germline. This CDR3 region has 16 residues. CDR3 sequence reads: CASSFELATTSYEQYF. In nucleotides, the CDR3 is TGTGCCAGCAGTTTCGAGTTAGCCACGACCTCCTACGAGCAGTACTTC.

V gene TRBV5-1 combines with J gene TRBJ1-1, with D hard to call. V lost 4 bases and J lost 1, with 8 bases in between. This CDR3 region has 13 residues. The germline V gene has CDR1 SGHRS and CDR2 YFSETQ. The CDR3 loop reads CASSEQKNTEAFF. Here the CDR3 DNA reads TGCGCCAGCAGCGAACAGAAGAACACTGAAGCTTTCTTT. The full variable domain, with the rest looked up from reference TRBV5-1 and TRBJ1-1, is KAGVTQTPRYLIKTRGQQVTLSCSPISGHRSVSWYQQTPGQGLQFLFEYFSETQRNKGNFPGRFSGRQFSNSRSEMNVSTLELGDSALYLCASSEQKNTEAFFGQGTRLTVV.

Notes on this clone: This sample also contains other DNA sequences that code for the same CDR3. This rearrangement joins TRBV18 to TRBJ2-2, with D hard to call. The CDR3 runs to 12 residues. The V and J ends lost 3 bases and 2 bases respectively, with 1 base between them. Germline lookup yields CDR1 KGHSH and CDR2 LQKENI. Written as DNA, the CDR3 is TGTGCCAGCTCACCCAACACCGGGGAGCTGTTTTTT. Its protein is CASSPNTGELFF.

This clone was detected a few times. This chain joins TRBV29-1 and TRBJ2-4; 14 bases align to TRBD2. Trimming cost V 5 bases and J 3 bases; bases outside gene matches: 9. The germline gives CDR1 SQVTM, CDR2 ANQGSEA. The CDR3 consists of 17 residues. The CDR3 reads CSVPGTSGRNDKNIQYF. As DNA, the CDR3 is TGCAGCGTTCCCGGGACTAGCGGGAGAAATGACAAAAACATTCAGTACTTC.

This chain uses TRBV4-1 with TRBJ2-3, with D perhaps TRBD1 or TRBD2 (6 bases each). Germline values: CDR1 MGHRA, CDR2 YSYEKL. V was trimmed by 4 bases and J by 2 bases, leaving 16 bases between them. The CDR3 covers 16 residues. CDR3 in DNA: TGCGCCAGCAGCCTCACAGGAGGGGGGACCACAGATACGCAGTATTTT. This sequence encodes CASSLTGGGTTDTQYF.

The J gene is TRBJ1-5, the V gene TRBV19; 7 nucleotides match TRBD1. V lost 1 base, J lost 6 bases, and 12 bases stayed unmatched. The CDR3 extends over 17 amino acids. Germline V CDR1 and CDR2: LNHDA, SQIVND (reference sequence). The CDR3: CASSIGPGGAASQPQHF. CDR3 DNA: TGTGCCAGTAGTATAGGTCCAGGGGGGGCAGCGAGTCAGCCCCAGCATTTT.

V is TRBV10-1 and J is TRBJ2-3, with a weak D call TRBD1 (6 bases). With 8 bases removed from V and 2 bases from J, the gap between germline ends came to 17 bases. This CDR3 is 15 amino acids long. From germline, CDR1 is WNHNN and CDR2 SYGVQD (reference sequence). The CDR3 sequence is CASSGQTPSTDTQYF. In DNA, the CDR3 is TGCGCCAGCTCCGGACAGACCCCTTCCACAGATACGCAGTATTTT.

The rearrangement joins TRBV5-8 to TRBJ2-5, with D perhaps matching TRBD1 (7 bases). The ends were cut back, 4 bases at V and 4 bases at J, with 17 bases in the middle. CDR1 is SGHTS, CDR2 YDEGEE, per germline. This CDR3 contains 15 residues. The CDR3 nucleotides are TGTGCCAGCAGCCAGGGGGGAGTCCTCGGAGAGACCCAGTACTTC. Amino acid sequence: CASSQGGVLGETQYF.

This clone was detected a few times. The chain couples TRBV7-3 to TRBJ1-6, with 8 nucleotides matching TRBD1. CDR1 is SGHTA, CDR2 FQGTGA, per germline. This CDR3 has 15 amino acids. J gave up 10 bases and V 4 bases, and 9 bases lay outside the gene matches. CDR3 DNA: TGTGCCAGCAGCTCAGAGCAGGGGGCTGACTCACCCCTCCACTTT. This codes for CASSSEQGADSPLHF.

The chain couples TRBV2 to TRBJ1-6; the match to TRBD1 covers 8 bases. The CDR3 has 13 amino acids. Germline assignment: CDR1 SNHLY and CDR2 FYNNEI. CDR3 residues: CVVTGGLNSPLHF. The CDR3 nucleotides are TGTGTCGTAACAGGGGGACTTAATTCACCCCTCCACTTT.

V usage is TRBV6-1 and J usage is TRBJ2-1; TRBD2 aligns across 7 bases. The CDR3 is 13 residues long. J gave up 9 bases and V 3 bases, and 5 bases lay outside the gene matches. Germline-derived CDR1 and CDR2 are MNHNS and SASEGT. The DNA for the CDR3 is TGTGCCAGCAGTGACAGGGTAGCGGGTGAGCAGTTCTTC. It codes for CASSDRVAGEQFF.

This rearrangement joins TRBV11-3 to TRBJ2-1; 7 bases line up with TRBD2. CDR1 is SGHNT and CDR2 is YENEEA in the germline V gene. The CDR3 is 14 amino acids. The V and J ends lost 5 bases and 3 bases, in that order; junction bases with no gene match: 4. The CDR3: CASSRGEDYNEQFF. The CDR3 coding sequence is TGTGCCAGCAGCCGGGGGGAGGACTACAATGAGCAGTTCTTC.

CDR3 sequence reads: CASSYKWDLKFYEQYF. CDR3 coding DNA: TGTGCCAGCAGTTACAAGTGGGACTTAAAATTCTACGAGCAGTACTTC. The V and J genes are TRBV6-5 and TRBJ2-7, with D possibly TRBD2 on 6 matching bases. CDR3 length: 16 amino acids. V was cut by 2 bases and J by 3 bases, with 17 bases left in between. The germline V gene encodes CDR1 MNHEY and CDR2 SVGAGI.

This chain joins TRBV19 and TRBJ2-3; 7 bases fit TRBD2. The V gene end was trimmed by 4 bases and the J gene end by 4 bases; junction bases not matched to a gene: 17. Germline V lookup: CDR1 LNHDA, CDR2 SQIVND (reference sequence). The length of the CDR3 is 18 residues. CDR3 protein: CASSTQARAGEFSDTQYF. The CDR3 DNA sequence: TGTGCCAGTAGTACCCAAGCCCGGGCGGGAGAGTTTTCAGATACGCAGTATTTT. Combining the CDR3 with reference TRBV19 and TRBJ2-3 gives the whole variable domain DGGITQSPKYLFRKEGQNVTLSCEQNLNHDAMYWYRQDPGQGLRLIYYSQIVNDFQKGDIAEGYSVSREKKESFPLTVTSAQKNPTAFYLCASSTQARAGEFSDTQYFGPGTRLTVL.

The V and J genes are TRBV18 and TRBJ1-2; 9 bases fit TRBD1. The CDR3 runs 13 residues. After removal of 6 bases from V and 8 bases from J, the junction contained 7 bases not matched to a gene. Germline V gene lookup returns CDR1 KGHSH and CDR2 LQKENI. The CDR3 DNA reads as TGTGCCAGCTCCCTCGGGACAGGGTTCGGCTACACCTTC. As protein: CASSLGTGFGYTF. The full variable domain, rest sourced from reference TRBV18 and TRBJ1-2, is NAGVMQNPRHLVRRRGQEARLRCSPMKGHSHVYWYRQLPEEGLKFMVYLQKENIIDESGMPKERFSAEFPKEGPSILRIQQVVRGDSAAYFCASSLGTGFGYTFGSGTRLTVV.

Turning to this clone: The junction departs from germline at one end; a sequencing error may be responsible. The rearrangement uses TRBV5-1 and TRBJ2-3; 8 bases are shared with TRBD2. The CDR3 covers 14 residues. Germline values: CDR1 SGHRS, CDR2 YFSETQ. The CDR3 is CASSLGTSRDTQYF. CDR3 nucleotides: TGCGCCAGCAGCTTGGGGACTAGCAGAGATACGCAGTATTTT.